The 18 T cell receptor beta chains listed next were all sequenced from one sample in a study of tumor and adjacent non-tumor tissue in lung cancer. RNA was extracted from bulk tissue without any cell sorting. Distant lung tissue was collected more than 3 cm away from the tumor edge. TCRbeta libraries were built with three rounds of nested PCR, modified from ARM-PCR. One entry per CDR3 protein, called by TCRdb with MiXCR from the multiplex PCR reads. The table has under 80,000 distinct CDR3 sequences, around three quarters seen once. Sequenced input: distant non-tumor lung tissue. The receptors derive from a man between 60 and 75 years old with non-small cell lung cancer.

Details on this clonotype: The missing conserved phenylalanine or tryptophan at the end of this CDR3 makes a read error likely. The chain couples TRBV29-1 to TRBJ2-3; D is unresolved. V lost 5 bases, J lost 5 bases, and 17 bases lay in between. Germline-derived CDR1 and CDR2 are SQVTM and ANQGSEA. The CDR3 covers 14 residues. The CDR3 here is CSVLAGGSGDTQYL. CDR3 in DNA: TGCAGCGTTTTAGCAGGTGGGTCGGGAGATACGCAGTATCTT.

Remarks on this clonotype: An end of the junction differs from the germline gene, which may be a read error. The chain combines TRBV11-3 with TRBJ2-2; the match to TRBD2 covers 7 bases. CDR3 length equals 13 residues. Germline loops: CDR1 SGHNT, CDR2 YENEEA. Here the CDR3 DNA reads TGTCCCAGCAGCTTAGGTTTGAGCGGGGAGCCGTTTTTT. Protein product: CPSSLGLSGEPFF.

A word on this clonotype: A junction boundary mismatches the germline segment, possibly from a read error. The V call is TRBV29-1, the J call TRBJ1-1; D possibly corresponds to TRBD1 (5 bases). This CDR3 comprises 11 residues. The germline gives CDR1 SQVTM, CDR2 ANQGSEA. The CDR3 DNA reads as TGCAGCGTTAGTGTAGGGACTGAAACTTTCTTT. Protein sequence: CSVSVGTETFF.

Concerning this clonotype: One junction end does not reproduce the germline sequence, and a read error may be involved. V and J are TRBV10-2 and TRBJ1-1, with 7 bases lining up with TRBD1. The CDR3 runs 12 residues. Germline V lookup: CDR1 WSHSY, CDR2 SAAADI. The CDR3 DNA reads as TGCGCCAGCAGGGACAGGAACAATGAAGCTTTCTTT. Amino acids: CASRDRNNEAFF.

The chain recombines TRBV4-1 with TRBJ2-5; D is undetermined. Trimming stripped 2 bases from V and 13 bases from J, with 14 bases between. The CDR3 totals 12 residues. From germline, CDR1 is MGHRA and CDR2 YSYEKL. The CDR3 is CASSQLRHQMYF. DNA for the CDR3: TGCGCCAGCAGCCAATTACGGCATCAAATGTACTTC.

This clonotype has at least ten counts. CDR3 coding DNA: TGTGCCAGTTCGTTAGGACCCGCATCGGAGACCCAGTACTTC. Translating it yields CASSLGPASETQYF. This chain joins TRBV19 and TRBJ2-5; D is uncertain. The V and J ends lost 8 bases and 5 bases respectively, with 18 bases between them. The CDR3 consists of 14 residues. The germline V gene has CDR1 LNHDA and CDR2 SQIVND (reference sequence).

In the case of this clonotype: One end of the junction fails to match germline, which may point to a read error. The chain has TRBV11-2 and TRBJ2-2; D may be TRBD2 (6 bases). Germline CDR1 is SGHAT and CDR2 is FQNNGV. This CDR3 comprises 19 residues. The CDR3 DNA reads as TGTGCCAGCAGCTTAAGTATCTTCGACGGGGAGGCCTACACCGGGGAGCTGTTGTTT. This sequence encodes CASSLSIFDGEAYTGELLF.

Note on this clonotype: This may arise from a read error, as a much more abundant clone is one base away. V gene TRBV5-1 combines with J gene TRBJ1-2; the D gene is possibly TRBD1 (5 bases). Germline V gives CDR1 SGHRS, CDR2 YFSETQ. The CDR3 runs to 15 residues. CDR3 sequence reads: CASSPRGESGYGCTF. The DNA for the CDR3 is TGCGCCAGCAGCCCACGAGGGGAGAGCGGCTATGGCTGCACCTTC.

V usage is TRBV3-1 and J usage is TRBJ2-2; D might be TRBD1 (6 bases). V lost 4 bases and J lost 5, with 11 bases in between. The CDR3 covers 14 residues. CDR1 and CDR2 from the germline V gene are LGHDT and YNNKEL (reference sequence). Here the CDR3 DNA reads TGTGCCAGCAGCCCGGGACACGGAACCGGGGAGCTGTTTTTT. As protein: CASSPGHGTGELFF.

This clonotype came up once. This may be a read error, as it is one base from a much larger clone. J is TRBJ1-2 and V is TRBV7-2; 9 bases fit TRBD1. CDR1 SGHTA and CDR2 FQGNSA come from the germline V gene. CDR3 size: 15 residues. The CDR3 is CACSYPGQGLEGYTF. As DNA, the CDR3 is TGTGCCTGCAGTTATCCGGGACAGGGATTGGAAGGCTACACCTTC.

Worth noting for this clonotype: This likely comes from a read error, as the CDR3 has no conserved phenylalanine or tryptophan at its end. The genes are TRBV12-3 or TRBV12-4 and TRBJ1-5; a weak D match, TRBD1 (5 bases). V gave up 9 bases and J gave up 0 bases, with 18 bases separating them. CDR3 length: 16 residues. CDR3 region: CASSPPDKYSNQPQHL. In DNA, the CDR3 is TGTGCCAGTAGCCCGCCGGACAAATATAGCAATCAGCCCCAGCATCTC.

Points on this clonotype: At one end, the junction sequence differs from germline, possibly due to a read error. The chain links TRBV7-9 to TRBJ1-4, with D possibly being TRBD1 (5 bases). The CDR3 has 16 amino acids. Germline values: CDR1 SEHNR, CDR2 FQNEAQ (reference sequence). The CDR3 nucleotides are TGTGCCGGCAGCAAACAAGAACAGGATACTAATGAAAAACTGTTTTTT. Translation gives CAGSKQEQDTNEKLFF.

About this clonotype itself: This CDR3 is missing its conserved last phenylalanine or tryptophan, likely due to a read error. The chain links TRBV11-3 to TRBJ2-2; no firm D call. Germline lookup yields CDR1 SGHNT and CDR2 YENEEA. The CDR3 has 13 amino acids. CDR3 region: CASSLDLCGELFL. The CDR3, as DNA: TGTGCAAGCAGCTTAGATTTGTGCGGGGAGCTGTTTCTT.

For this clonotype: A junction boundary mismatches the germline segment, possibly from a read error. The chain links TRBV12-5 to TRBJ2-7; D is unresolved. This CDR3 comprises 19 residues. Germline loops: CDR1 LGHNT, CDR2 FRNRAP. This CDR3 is CASALESSGFTTLSDEQYF. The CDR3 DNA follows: TGTGCTAGTGCTTTGGAGTCTAGTGGCTTTACCACCCTCTCGGACGAGCAGTACTTC.

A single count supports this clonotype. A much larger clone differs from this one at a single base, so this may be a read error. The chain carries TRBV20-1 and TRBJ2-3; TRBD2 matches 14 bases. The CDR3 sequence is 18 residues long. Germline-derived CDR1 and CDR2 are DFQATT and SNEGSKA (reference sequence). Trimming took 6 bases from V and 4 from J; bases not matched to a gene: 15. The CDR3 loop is CSAPPPGLAGELSDTQYF. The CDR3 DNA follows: TGCAGTGCCCCTCCTCCGGGACTAGCGGGAGAATTGTCAGATACGCAGTATTTT.

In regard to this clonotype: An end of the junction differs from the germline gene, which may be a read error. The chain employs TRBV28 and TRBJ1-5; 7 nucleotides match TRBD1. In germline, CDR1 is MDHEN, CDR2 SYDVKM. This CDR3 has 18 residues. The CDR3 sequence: CPSSLGSAGGVGNQPQHF. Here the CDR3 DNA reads TGTCCCAGCAGTTTAGGGTCGGCAGGGGGGGTGGGCAATCAGCCCCAGCATTTT.

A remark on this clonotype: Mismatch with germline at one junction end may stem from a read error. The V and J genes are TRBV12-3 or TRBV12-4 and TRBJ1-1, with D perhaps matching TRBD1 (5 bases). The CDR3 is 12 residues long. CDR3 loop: CAGLGGTAETFF. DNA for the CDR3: TGTGCCGGCCTGGGGGGGACCGCTGAAACTTTCTTT.

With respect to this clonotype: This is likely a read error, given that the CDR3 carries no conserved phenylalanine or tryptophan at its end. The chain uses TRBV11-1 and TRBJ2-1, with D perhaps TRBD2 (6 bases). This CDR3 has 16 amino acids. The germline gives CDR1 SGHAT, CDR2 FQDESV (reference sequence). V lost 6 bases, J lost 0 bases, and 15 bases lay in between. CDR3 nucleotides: TGTGCCAGCAGGCCACGGGACTCCAGCTCCTACAATGAGCAGTTCTCC. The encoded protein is CASRPRDSSSYNEQFS.